The clone carrying this TCR beta chain appeared a few times. Its antigen is unidentified. As to treatment: oral pan-JAK inhibitor, 5-10 mg twice daily. This sample is part of a study of CD8+ T cells in alopecia areata. Study-level results: Because one nonresponder was included, the link of baseline CD8+ expansion to response is considered uncertain. Between patients, shared TCR sequences were less clear than in mice. This was possibly due in part to HLA diversity in the patient population.

This CDR3 comprises 16 residues. Germline CDR1 MGHRA, CDR2 YSYEKL. Deletions cut 3 bases from V and 1 base from J, with 10 bases between. Once RNA had been extracted, it was reverse transcribed into cDNA to act as the sequencing template. Clones were read by immunoSEQ multiplex PCR, and TCRdb kept only the in-frame ones, dropping some. The sample shows some 180,000 clones, 45% to 60% of them seen only once. This specimen consisted of CD8+ T cells sorted from blood, obtained at approximately week 51, from a patient treated with tofacitinib. The receptor's source is a human donor with alopecia areata. V gene TRBV4-1 combines with J gene TRBJ2-6, with no clear D. CDR3 region: CASSHRVESGANVLTF. CDR3 coding DNA: TGCGCCAGCAGCCACAGAGTGGAATCTGGGGCCAACGTCCTGACTTTC.